This TCR beta chain originates from a study of post-analysis software for immune sequencing data. In the study overall: The disease courses covered relapsing-remitting, secondary progressive and progressive-relapsing multiple sclerosis.

Each TCR beta cDNA library carried unique molecular identifiers. Researchers reported some 500,000 cDNA molecules coming from about 0.98 to 11 million T cells. Using its own MiXCR run on the PCR reads, TCRdb lists one record per CDR3 protein. In the table there are some 500,000 distinct CDR3 sequences, 40% to 55% of which are singletons. CDR1 and CDR2 (germline): ENHRY, SYGVKD. The CDR3 has 13 residues. The V and J ends lost 8 bases and 2 bases respectively, with 13 bases between them. Concerning this clonotype itself: Its antigen is still unknown. A much more abundant neighbour one base away suggests this may be a read error.

Study-wide results and limits: In patients, TRBV5-6, TRBV5-1 and TRBV20-1 belonged to several TRBV segments found more frequently than in controls.

The J gene is TRBJ2-7, the V gene TRBV10-3; D is possibly TRBD2 (5 bases). The sample comprised blood. The receptor comes from a girl aged 5 to 17 with multiple sclerosis. The CDR3: CAIGADGAYEQYF. In nucleotides, the CDR3 is TGTGCCATCGGTGCAGACGGGGCCTACGAGCAGTACTTC.